A single sample is the source of the 8 T cell receptor beta chains below, sequenced in a study of blood T cells in healthy people across ages. Alongside a J-beta primer mix, a sample-barcoded 5' primer served in a second PCR lasting about 7 to 11 cycles. One entry per CDR3 protein results from TCRdb running MiXCR on the 5' RACE reads. This table has around 1,600,000 distinct CDR3 sequences, roughly 43% appearing once. Material: blood. Receptors were obtained from a woman aged 18-29 years in good health.

The J gene is TRBJ2-5, the V gene TRBV6-6, with TRBD2 identical over 11 bases. The better agreement between TRBJ2-7 and the DNA end casts doubt on the J call. The CDR3 consists of 15 residues. CDR1 MNHNY and CDR2 SVGAGI come from the germline V gene (reference sequence). CDR3 DNA: TGTGCCAGCAGTTCCCCCGGGACTAGCGGATACGAGCAGTACTTC. It encodes CASSSPGTSGYEQYF.

This clonotype appeared a few times. This chain connects TRBV7-9 to TRBJ1-1, with D possibly TRBD1 on 5 matching bases. V lost 4 bases and J 8 bases, leaving 17 bases between the germline ends. The CDR3 extends over 14 amino acids. From germline, CDR1 is SEHNR and CDR2 FQNEAQ (reference sequence). The CDR3 is CASSYIGGRGEAFF. Here the CDR3 DNA reads TGTGCCAGCAGCTACATTGGGGGGAGAGGAGAAGCTTTCTTT.

The chain employs TRBV20-1 and TRBJ2-3, with 7 bases aligning to TRBD2. The J segment lost 4 bases and the V segment lost 3 bases, leaving 7 bases of the junction unmatched. This CDR3 spans 14 amino acids. From germline, CDR1 is DFQATT and CDR2 SNEGSKA (reference sequence). CDR3 sequence reads: CSARRLADSDTQYF. The DNA for the CDR3 is TGCAGTGCTAGGAGACTAGCTGACTCAGATACGCAGTATTTT.

This clonotype was counted a few times. The rearrangement links TRBV9 to TRBJ2-3; D possibly corresponds to TRBD2 (7 bases). CDR1 is SGDLS, CDR2 YYNGEE, per germline. The CDR3 is made up of 18 amino acids. V was pared by 2 bases and J by 0 bases, with 19 bases between. The CDR3 protein is CASSVPSVEGGSTDTQYF. The CDR3 DNA follows: TGTGCCAGCAGCGTTCCCTCGGTAGAGGGGGGGAGCACAGATACGCAGTATTTT.

Ten or more counts support this clonotype. The V gene is TRBV2, the J gene TRBJ1-2, with D possibly TRBD1 on 6 matching bases. The CDR3 runs 13 residues. Germline V gene lookup returns CDR1 SNHLY and CDR2 FYNNEI. Deletions cut 3 bases from V and 2 bases from J, with 7 bases between. This CDR3 reads CASSEGTNYGYTF. CDR3 sequence (DNA): TGTGCCAGCAGTGAGGGGACAAACTATGGCTACACCTTC.

This sequence joins TRBV6-2 or TRBV6-3 and TRBJ2-4, with 10 bases fitting TRBD2. The J call may be mistaken, given a closer DNA end match to TRBJ2-7. CDR3 length: 15 amino acids. From germline, CDR1 is MNHEY and CDR2 SVGEGT. The CDR3 DNA sequence: TGTGCCAGCAGTACGGTAGCGGGAGGTTTGTACGAGCAGTACTTC. Protein sequence: CASSTVAGGLYEQYF.

This clonotype has more than one count but fewer than ten. The V gene is TRBV29-1, the J gene TRBJ2-3; D remains ambiguous. V lost 4 bases and J 4 bases, leaving 9 bases between the germline ends. The CDR3 covers 12 residues. Germline loops: CDR1 SQVTM, CDR2 ANQGSEA. For the CDR3, the DNA is TGCAGCGTTGTTGCAGGCCCAGATACGCAGTATTTT. This gives the protein CSVVAGPDTQYF.

This clonotype was found a few times. A much larger clonotype is one base distant, so this may be a read error. V usage is TRBV7-3 and J usage is TRBJ2-2; D uncertain. Looked up from germline, CDR1 is SGHTA and CDR2 is FQGTGA. Deletions cut 5 bases from V and 2 bases from J, with 3 bases between. The CDR3 sequence is 12 residues long. CDR3 sequence reads: CASSINTGELFF. CDR3 nucleotides: TGTGCCAGCAGCATTAACACCGGGGAGCTGTTTTTT.